The 8 T cell receptor beta chains in this list originate from one sample, sequenced in a study of T-cell memory formation after mild COVID-19. TCRdb reanalysed the 5' RACE reads using MiXCR and keeps one entry per CDR3 protein. The sample gives roughly 200,000 distinct CDR3 sequences, 9.5% of which show up once; 3.5% to 4% is in the top ten. Sample: PBMCs or a T cell subset sorted from them (not recorded which). Source of these receptors: a man younger than 35 who had mild COVID-19 (a few samples of this study predate the infection). Cell type and time point are not known.

This clonotype was found a few times. Here the CDR3 reads CASIPPSTDTQYF. DNA for the CDR3: TGTGCCAGCATTCCCCCTAGCACAGATACGCAGTATTTT. This chain joins TRBV2 and TRBJ2-3, with D unclear. Germline CDR1 is SNHLY and CDR2 is FYNNEI. The length of the CDR3 is 13 residues. V was cut by 7 bases and J by 0 bases, with 8 bases left in between.

This clonotype was counted a few times. The chain uses TRBV3-1 and TRBJ2-3, with 12 bases matching TRBD2. The CDR3 has 16 amino acids. The V gene's germline CDR1 is LGHDT and CDR2 YNNKEL (reference sequence). The junction had 1 base not matched to a gene; V was cut back by 0 bases and J by 3 bases. The CDR3 nucleotides are TGTGCCAGCAGCCAAGACGGGACTAGCGGGACAGATACGCAGTATTTT. It codes for CASSQDGTSGTDTQYF.

This clonotype was detected once. The DNA of the CDR3 is TGTGCCAGCAGCTCCTCACAGGGTCGGAATTCACCCCTCCACTTT. It encodes CASSSSQGRNSPLHF. This chain joins TRBV7-2 and TRBJ1-6; D possibly corresponds to TRBD1 (6 bases). Germline loops: CDR1 SGHTA, CDR2 FQGNSA. Deletions cut 4 bases from V and 7 bases from J, with 14 bases between. This CDR3 contains 15 residues.

This clonotype was seen ten or more times. Here the CDR3 reads CSVDVSGGQETQYF. The CDR3 bases are TGCAGCGTTGATGTTAGCGGGGGACAAGAGACCCAGTACTTC. This chain uses TRBV29-1 with TRBJ2-5, with TRBD2 matching over 9 bases. After removal of 3 bases from V and 2 bases from J, the junction contained 4 bases not matched to a gene. In germline, CDR1 is SQVTM, CDR2 ANQGSEA. The CDR3 has 14 amino acids.

This clonotype was counted ten times or more. The chain combines TRBV27 with TRBJ1-4, with TRBD1 identical over 7 bases. There are 15 residues in the CDR3. CDR1 is MNHEY and CDR2 is SMNVEV in the germline V gene (reference sequence). V was clipped by 6 bases and J by 8 bases; unmatched bases: 12. The CDR3 loop is CASSQQGQRGEKLFF. CDR3 DNA: TGTGCCAGCAGCCAGCAGGGACAGAGGGGGGAAAAACTGTTTTTT.

The genes are TRBV12-3 or TRBV12-4 and TRBJ2-3, with a possible D match to TRBD2 (5 bases). The CDR3 spans 13 residues. V lost 7 bases, J lost 4 bases, and 12 bases lay in between. Here the CDR3 reads CASKRAGPDTQYF. CDR3 in DNA: TGTGCCAGCAAGAGGGCCGGCCCAGATACGCAGTATTTT.

The chain joins TRBV19 to TRBJ2-3; 10 bases map to TRBD2. The CDR3 has 15 amino acids. V was pared by 8 bases and J by 6 bases, with 11 bases of the junction left unmatched. Looked up from germline, CDR1 is LNHDA and CDR2 is SQIVND (reference sequence). As DNA, the CDR3 is TGTGCCAGTGCCCCTAGCGGGGGCCTCGCGGATACGCAGTATTTT. Translated, it gives CASAPSGGLADTQYF.

The sample holds many counts of this clonotype. V gene TRBV5-8 combines with J gene TRBJ1-5, with D uncertain. Trimming pared 5 bases from V and 6 bases from J, leaving 9 bases between. Per the germline V gene, CDR1 is SGHTS and CDR2 is YDEGEE. CDR3 length equals 12 residues. CDR3 protein: CASSPSAQPQHF. DNA of the CDR3: TGTGCCAGCAGTCCATCCGCTCAGCCCCAGCATTTT.